Presented here are 8 T cell receptor beta chains from one specimen sequenced in a study of T cell clusters in autoimmune cytopenias. One tube held mixed TRB-A and TRB-B primer pools for touch-down PCR. Following a re-call of the multiplex PCR reads, TCRdb has one entry per CDR3 protein and lacks DNA. The table for this sample gives approximately 8,000 distinct CDR3 sequences. TRB amplification used approximately 270 ng of peripheral blood genomic DNA. Sequencing input: peripheral blood. These receptors were collected from a human donor with an autoimmune cytopenia or autoimmune hepatitis (not recorded which).

J is TRBJ2-3 and V is TRBV5-1; TCRdb reports TRBD2, a call that lacks DNA to check it against. The CDR3 covers 15 residues. From germline, CDR1 is SGHRS and CDR2 YFSETQ. The CDR3 protein is CASSSLGLSTDTQYF.

The J gene is TRBJ2-3, the V gene TRBV12-3 or TRBV12-4. The CDR3 is made up of 11 amino acids. The CDR3 spells CASRSRDTQYF.

The chain has TRBV10-3 and TRBJ2-7; TCRdb's D call, TRBD1, is unchecked because there is no DNA. There are 15 residues in the CDR3. The germline V gene encodes CDR1 ENHRY and CDR2 SYGVKD. CDR3: CAVATGTGDVYEQYF.

The V gene is TRBV6-5, the J gene TRBJ2-7; without DNA, the TCRdb call of TRBD1 cannot be checked. This CDR3 spans 15 amino acids. Germline V gives CDR1 MNHEY, CDR2 SVGAGI. This CDR3 reads CASSYFGTGTYEQYF.

By frequency, this clonotype is medium-sized. The genes are TRBV29-1 and TRBJ2-7. This CDR3 spans 11 amino acids. Germline CDR1 SQVTM, CDR2 ANQGSEA. CDR3 sequence reads: CSVEAAYEQYF.

The gene calls are TRBV29-1 and TRBJ1-1; the TCRdb D gene call, TRBD1, has no DNA to confirm it. In germline, CDR1 is SQVTM, CDR2 ANQGSEA. This CDR3 region has 13 residues. The CDR3 loop reads CSVDGTANTEAFF.

This clonotype registers medium-sized by frequency. The CDR3 is CASSLGPDTDTQYF. V and J are TRBV7-6 and TRBJ2-3. Germline V lookup: CDR1 SGHVS, CDR2 FNYEAQ. CDR3 size: 14 residues.

The CDR3 reads CASSEDLYEQYF. This sequence joins TRBV2 and TRBJ2-7; the D gene TCRdb calls, TRBD2, cannot be checked with no DNA. The length of the CDR3 is 12 residues. Germline CDR1 SNHLY, CDR2 FYNNEI.